The 19 T cell receptor beta chains below were found in one sample sequenced in a study of a mutant IDH1 vaccine in newly diagnosed glioma. Specified time point: week 35, safety follow-up. Topical imiquimod was applied with each vaccine dose, which held 300 ug of mutant IDH1 20-mer peptide. These receptors lack a known antigen. Assay used: immunoSEQ multiplex PCR; TCRdb lists only in-frame clones, some missing. The data show about 56,000 clones, 80% to 90% seen once. The material sequenced was PBMCs, taken from a glioma patient whose treatment included an IDH1 peptide vaccine. The receptors stem from a man aged 40-49 years with glioma.

Note on this clone: Other nucleotide sequences in the sample specify the same CDR3. The rearrangement joins TRBV5-1 to TRBJ1-5, with 7 nucleotides matching TRBD1. Trimming took 1 base from V and 4 from J; bases not matched to a gene: 5. This CDR3 comprises 15 residues. Germline CDR1 reads SGHRS; CDR2 reads YFSETQ. CDR3 DNA: TGCGCCAGCAGCTTGCAGGGGGGGTCGAATCAGCCCCAGCATTTT. Its protein product is CASSLQGGSNQPQHF. The entire variable domain, with the rest obtained from reference TRBV5-1 and TRBJ1-5, is as follows: KAGVTQTPRYLIKTRGQQVTLSCSPISGHRSVSWYQQTPGQGLQFLFEYFSETQRNKGNFPGRFSGRQFSNSRSEMNVSTLELGDSALYLCASSLQGGSNQPQHFGDGTRLSIL.

This sequence joins TRBV27 and TRBJ2-7, with 9 bases matching TRBD1. With V trimmed by 3 bases and J by 5 bases, 5 bases remained unmatched. The CDR3 contains 14 residues. The germline CDR1 and CDR2 sequences are MNHEY and SMNVEV (reference sequence). CDR3 sequence: CASSLGQGWDEQYF. As DNA, the CDR3 is TGTGCCAGCAGTTTGGGACAGGGCTGGGACGAGCAGTACTTC.

DNA of the CDR3: TGTGCCAGCGCAGACTCTAACTATGGCTACACCTTC. This translates into CASADSNYGYTF. The chain employs TRBV7-9 and TRBJ1-2; no reliable D call. In germline, CDR1 is SEHNR, CDR2 FQNEAQ (reference sequence). V was clipped by 8 bases and J by 0 bases, with 7 bases between them. CDR3 length: 12 residues.

The chain recombines TRBV5-1 with TRBJ2-3; D is undetermined. This CDR3 has 15 residues. Trimming shortened V by 0 bases and J by 0 bases, and 8 bases separated the two germline ends. From germline, CDR1 is SGHRS and CDR2 YFSETQ. CDR3 in amino acids: CASSLVAVSTDTQYF. CDR3 DNA: TGCGCCAGCAGCTTGGTTGCGGTTAGCACAGATACGCAGTATTTT.

CDR3: CASSLGGTGTSYNEQFF. The CDR3 nucleotides read TGTGCCAGCAGCTTGGGCGGGACGGGCACCTCCTACAATGAGCAGTTCTTC. The rearrangement joins TRBV5-5 to TRBJ2-1, with D possibly matching TRBD2 (6 bases). V was shortened by 0 bases and J by 0 bases, with 13 bases between the two germline ends. The V gene's germline CDR1 is SGHKS and CDR2 YYEKEE (reference sequence). The CDR3 contains 17 residues.

This chain uses TRBV9 with TRBJ2-3; D gene unclear. This CDR3 is 14 amino acids long. With 0 bases removed from V and 0 bases from J, the gap between germline ends came to 5 bases. Germline V CDR1 and CDR2: SGDLS, YYNGEE. CDR3 bases: TGTGCCAGCAGCGTAGCCCCCAGCACAGATACGCAGTATTTT. Translated: CASSVAPSTDTQYF.

V and J are TRBV7-3 and TRBJ2-2; possibly TRBD2 for D (5 bases). This CDR3 is built from 13 residues. Trimming stripped 8 bases from V and 0 bases from J, with 7 bases between. Germline V gene lookup returns CDR1 SGHTA and CDR2 FQGTGA. CDR3: CASGSTNTGELFF. The CDR3 DNA reads as TGTGCCAGCGGGAGTACGAACACCGGGGAGCTGTTTTTT.

V usage is TRBV6-1 and J usage is TRBJ1-1; D is unresolved. V shed 3 bases and J shed 4 bases, with 12 bases lying between them. CDR3 length: 14 residues. In germline, CDR1 is MNHNS, CDR2 SASEGT. The CDR3 spells CASSDQMTVTEAFF. The CDR3 coding sequence is TGTGCCAGCAGTGATCAAATGACGGTCACTGAAGCTTTCTTT.

V usage is TRBV29-1 and J usage is TRBJ1-5; D possibly corresponds to TRBD1 (5 bases). This CDR3 comprises 13 residues. Trimming left V 3 bases short and J 6 bases short, with 12 bases between. Germline V gene lookup returns CDR1 SQVTM and CDR2 ANQGSEA. The CDR3 protein is CSVEGGGGQPQHF. DNA of the CDR3: TGCAGCGTTGAGGGGGGAGGCGGTCAGCCCCAGCATTTT. Combining the CDR3 with reference TRBV29-1 and TRBJ1-5 gives the whole variable domain SAVISQKPSRDICQRGTSLTIQCQVDSQVTMMFWYRQQPGQSLTLIATANQGSEATYESGFVIDKFPISRPNLTFSTLTVSNMSPEDSSIYLCSVEGGGGQPQHFGDGTRLSIL.

The gene calls are TRBV2 and TRBJ2-2; D call uncertain. The CDR3 consists of 12 residues. Trimming took off 11 bases at V and 6 bases at J, with 13 bases between the two ends. Germline V gene lookup returns CDR1 SNHLY and CDR2 FYNNEI. The CDR3 nucleotides read TGTGCCGGCGGAAGAGACCCCGGGGAGCTGTTTTTT. Its protein is CAGGRDPGELFF.

V and J are TRBV6-6 and TRBJ1-2; D unclear. CDR3 size: 15 residues. Germline CDR1 and CDR2: MNHNY and SVGAGI (reference sequence). Trimming took 6 bases from V and 7 from J, leaving 21 bases between them. This chain's CDR3 is CASSNLLGEEVGYTF. The CDR3 DNA is TGTGCCAGCAGCAACCTCCTCGGGGAGGAGGTTGGCTACACCTTC.

CDR3 DNA sequence: TGTGCCATCAGTGAGATCCGAGGAAACCAGGGCCAAACGGGTGGCTACACCTTC. Amino acids: CAISEIRGNQGQTGGYTF. The chain links TRBV10-3 to TRBJ1-2, with D maybe TRBD1 (5 bases). Germline V CDR1 and CDR2: ENHRY, SYGVKD. Deletions cut 2 bases from V and 7 bases from J, with 26 bases between. The CDR3 extends over 18 amino acids.

The rearrangement links TRBV9 to TRBJ2-7, with D possibly being TRBD2 (5 bases). V was clipped by 3 bases and J by 5 bases, with 15 bases between them. Germline V lookup: CDR1 SGDLS, CDR2 YYNGEE. The CDR3 is 14 residues long. Written as DNA, the CDR3 is TGTGCCAGCAGCGGGACTTCTTATTCCAACGAGCAGTACTTC. This sequence encodes CASSGTSYSNEQYF.

In regard to this clone: The junction does not match germline at one end; this may be a read error. The rearrangement links TRBV20-1 to TRBJ2-7; D is possibly TRBD1 or TRBD2 (5 bases each). Germline-derived CDR1 and CDR2 are DFQATT and SNEGSKA (reference sequence). The CDR3 spans 11 residues. The CDR3 spells CSARDIGTGHF. DNA of the CDR3: TGCAGTGCTAGAGATATCGGGACCGGGCACTTC.

This sequence joins TRBV5-1 and TRBJ2-7; 7 bases are a match to TRBD1. CDR1 and CDR2 (germline): SGHRS, YFSETQ. Trimming took 2 bases from V and 0 from J; bases not matched to a gene: 5. CDR3 length: 15 amino acids. CDR3 bases: TGCGCCAGCAGCTTACTCCGGGACAGCTCCTACGAGCAGTACTTC. Translation: CASSLLRDSSYEQYF.

The chain couples TRBV23-1 to TRBJ1-2, with TRBD1 matching over 7 bases. TRBV23-1 is noted as an ORF with a role that remains uncertain. CDR3 length: 15 amino acids. V was clipped by 5 bases and J by 4 bases; unmatched bases: 10. The CDR3 sequence: CASSSPGQPSYGYTF. The CDR3 coding sequence is TGCGCCAGCAGTTCCCCGGGACAGCCATCCTATGGCTACACCTTC.

The V call is TRBV19, the J call TRBJ2-1, with 7 bases lining up with TRBD1. The CDR3 length is 14 residues. Germline values: CDR1 LNHDA, CDR2 SQIVND (reference sequence). V shed 1 base and J 7 bases; nucleotides not matched to a gene: 4. For the CDR3, the DNA is TGTGCCAGTAGTATAGTCGGGACAGTTAATGAGCAGTTCTTC. This sequence encodes CASSIVGTVNEQFF.

This chain connects TRBV7-9 to TRBJ1-2, with D possibly matching TRBD1 (6 bases). V lost 4 bases to trimming and J lost 2 bases, with 14 bases between them. This CDR3 is 15 amino acids long. Germline V gives CDR1 SEHNR, CDR2 FQNEAQ (reference sequence). In DNA form, the CDR3 reads TGTGCCAGCAGCTCCGGAGGAGGGGGAAACTATGGCTACACCTTC. This sequence encodes CASSSGGGGNYGYTF.

This sequence joins TRBV2 and TRBJ1-5; D remains unclear. The CDR3 is made up of 15 amino acids. Germline CDR1 SNHLY, CDR2 FYNNEI. Trimming stripped 2 bases from V and 7 bases from J, with 15 bases between. The CDR3 bases are TGTGCCAGCAGTGAAATCTCCGGTGGAAGGCAGCCCCAGCATTTT. It specifies CASSEISGGRQPQHF.